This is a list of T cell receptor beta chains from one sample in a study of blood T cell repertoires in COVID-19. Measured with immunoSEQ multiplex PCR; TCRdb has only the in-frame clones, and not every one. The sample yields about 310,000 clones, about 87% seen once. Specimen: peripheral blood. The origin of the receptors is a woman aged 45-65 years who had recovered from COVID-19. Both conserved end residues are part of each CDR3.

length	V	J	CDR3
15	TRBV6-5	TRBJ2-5	CASSRGLAGGETQYF
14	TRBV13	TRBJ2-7	CASSRTGLSYEQYF
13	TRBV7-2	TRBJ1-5	CASSLEIKRPQHF
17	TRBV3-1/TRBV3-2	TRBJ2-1	CASSLMPSGSSYNEQFF
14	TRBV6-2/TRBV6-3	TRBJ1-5	CASSQDRFVRPQHF
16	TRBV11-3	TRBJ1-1	CASSPHPGQGPTEAFF
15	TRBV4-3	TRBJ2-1	CASSQDRDSSDEQFF
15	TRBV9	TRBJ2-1	CASSASGSSYNEQFF
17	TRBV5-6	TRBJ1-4	CASRDARTSSTNEKLFF
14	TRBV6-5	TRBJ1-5	CASSQDRNNQPQHF
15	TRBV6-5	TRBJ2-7	CASCLEPGQCYEQYF
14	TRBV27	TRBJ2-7	CASSALGRRYEQYF
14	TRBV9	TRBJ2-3	CASSVSLNTDTQYF
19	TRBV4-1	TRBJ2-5	CASSQERVTSGGPGETQYF
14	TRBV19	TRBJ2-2	CASNSQTSAGELFF
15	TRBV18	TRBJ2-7	CASSPGLAGAYEQYF
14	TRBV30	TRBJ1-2	CAWSHRDTGPGYTF
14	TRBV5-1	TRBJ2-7	CASSLSLGLGEQYF
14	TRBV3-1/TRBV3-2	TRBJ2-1	CASSQTTGDYEQFF
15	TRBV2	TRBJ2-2	CASSVRALNTGELFF
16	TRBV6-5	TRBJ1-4	CASSYSEGARVEKLFF
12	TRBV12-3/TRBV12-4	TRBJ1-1	CASSFLGTAAFF
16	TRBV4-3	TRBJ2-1	CASSPYQRSVSNEQFF
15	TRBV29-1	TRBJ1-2	CSVEEGAGANYGYTF
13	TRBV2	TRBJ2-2	CASNSMGTGELFF
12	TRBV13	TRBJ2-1	CASSQRYNEQFF
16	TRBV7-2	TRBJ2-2	CASSLQPTANTGELFF
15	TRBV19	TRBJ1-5	CANCARDRGFQPQHF
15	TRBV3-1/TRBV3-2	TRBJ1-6	CASRALDRDGSPLHF
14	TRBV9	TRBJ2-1	CASSAVAGGPEQFF
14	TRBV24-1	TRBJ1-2	CATSDLGLNYGYTF
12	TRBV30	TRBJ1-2	CAWSVGGYGYTF
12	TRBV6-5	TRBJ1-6	CASSYANSPLHF
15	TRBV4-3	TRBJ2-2	CASSQEGLDGGELFF
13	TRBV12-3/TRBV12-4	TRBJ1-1	CASSQRLQGPAFF
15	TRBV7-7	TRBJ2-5	CASSLATGGSETQYF
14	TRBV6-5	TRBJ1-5	CASGADRKNQPQHF
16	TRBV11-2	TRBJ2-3	CASSSERTDITDTQYF
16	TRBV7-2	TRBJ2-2	CASSSSGTRRAGELFF
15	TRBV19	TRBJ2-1	CASSIVAGGLNEQFF
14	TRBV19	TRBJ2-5	CASSTLGAQETQYF
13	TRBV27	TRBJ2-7	CASRVTGSYEQYF
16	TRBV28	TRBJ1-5	CASSFDRAFSNQPQHF
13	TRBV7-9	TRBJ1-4	CASSGPGQEKLFF